This T cell receptor beta chain was sequenced during a study of T cells in localized non-small cell lung cancer. Study observations and caveats: Only one tumor region went through sequencing, so heterogeneity may still be there. Uninvolved adjacent lung had the highest recorded T cell clonality, with tumor below it.

As regards this clone: Its antigen remains unknown.

Germline V gene data show CDR1 as SGHVS and CDR2 as FQNEAQ. Trimming took off 3 bases at V and 0 bases at J, with 9 bases between the two ends. The CDR3 extends over 14 amino acids. Produced via immunoSEQ multiplex PCR; TCRdb's table is partial and in-frame only. The repertoire holds about 14,000 clones, with about 92% as singletons. The genes are TRBV7-8 and TRBJ2-7; D is unresolved. The receptor was isolated from a man between 40 and 70 years old with stage III lung adenocarcinoma. This specimen consisted of peripheral blood mononuclear cells, obtained before any cancer treatment. The CDR3 loop is CASSFRTVSYEQYF. DNA of the CDR3: TGTGCCAGCAGCTTTCGGACGGTCTCCTACGAGCAGTACTTC.